This TCR beta chain derives from a study of CD4+ T cells in melanoma. V lost 7 bases to trimming and J lost 0 bases, with 6 bases between them. The CDR3 extends over 11 amino acids. CDR1 and CDR2 (germline): SQVTM, ANQGSEA. The repertoire was sequenced with immunoSEQ multiplex PCR; TCRdb's copy has only in-frame clones and lacks some. The sample has 55,000 or so clones, about 70% seen once. Comments on this clone: What it binds is not known.

The study, taken as a whole, reports: A reported correlation linked neoantigen-specific CD4+ T cells to CD8+, macrophage and B cell function. In melanoma, neoantigen-specific CD4+ T cells reportedly differed in differentiation state.

Sequenced sample: tumor tissue. The clonotype was recovered from a human donor with melanoma. This chain uses TRBV29-1 with TRBJ2-5; D is unresolved. The CDR3, as DNA: TGCAGCGCAGACAACCAAGAGACCCAGTACTTC. It translates to CSADNQETQYF.